What follows is one T cell receptor (beta chain) and its context. The sample comes from a study of blood T cell repertoires in COVID-19. Study-level background: Sites across the United States, Italy and Spain contributed samples from acute and convalescent COVID-19. T cells, B-cell-depleted T cells, or PBMCs provided the cDNA or gDNA that served as material.

In assigning cohorts, the study relied on participant-reported clinical history. Some clones are missing from TCRdb's copy, which holds only in-frame ones; the method was immunoSEQ multiplex PCR. The profile shows 150,000 to 200,000 clones, roughly 89% of them singletons. Input material: PBMCs or T cells enriched from blood (not recorded which). The receptor comes from a woman aged 40 to 49 with acute COVID-19.

The CDR3 DNA is TGTGCCAGCAGCTTAGTCCGGCTAGCGGGGGCCGGGGAGCTGTTTTTT. Protein product: CASSLVRLAGAGELFF. The J gene is TRBJ2-2, the V gene TRBV11-1; TRBD2 agrees at 10 bases. Germline lookup yields CDR1 SGHAT and CDR2 FQDESV (reference sequence). V lost 1 base to trimming and J lost 6 bases; unmatched junction nucleotides: 5. The CDR3 has 16 amino acids.